A selection of T cell receptor beta chains follows, all from one sample in a study of OX40 agonist ivuxolimab in advanced cancers. The table came from immunoSEQ multiplex PCR; TCRdb's copy has only in-frame clones and leaves some out. Of about 79,000 clones listed, about 90% are singletons. The specimen comprised CD4+ or CD8+ T cells sorted from blood, sampled in a trial of the OX40 agonist ivuxolimab. Receptor source: an adult with an advanced solid tumor such as melanoma, head and neck, liver or kidney cancer. Both conserved end residues are part of each CDR3. Fields, in order: CDR3 DNA, CDR3 protein, D gene, J gene, clone size, V gene. D genes are given only for firm matches. Where a row states a size, it is once, few, many or the class of an expanded clone; other rows omit it.

cdr3_nt: TGCGCCAGCAGGGTGGACCGCCTCTACTGGGGCGGCTACACCTTC
cdr3_aa: CASRVDRLYWGGYTF
d_call: .
j_call: TRBJ1-2
clone_size: .
v_call: TRBV5-1

cdr3_nt: TGTGCCAGCAGCCAACCGACAGGGGCTAATGAAAAACTGTTTTTT
cdr3_aa: CASSQPTGANEKLFF
d_call: TRBD1
j_call: TRBJ1-4
clone_size: .
v_call: TRBV7-9

cdr3_nt: TGTGCCAGCTCACCGGTTGGACAGGGGTCAGATACGCAGTATTTT
cdr3_aa: CASSPVGQGSDTQYF
d_call: TRBD1
j_call: TRBJ2-3
clone_size: .
v_call: TRBV18

cdr3_nt: TGCGCCAGCAGCTCGACTAGCGGGGGGGCGTTCGAGCAGTTCTTC
cdr3_aa: CASSSTSGGAFEQFF
d_call: TRBD2
j_call: TRBJ2-1
clone_size: .
v_call: TRBV5-1

cdr3_nt: TGTGCCAGCTCACCTGGAGTCTCCCGGTACGAGCAGTACTTC
cdr3_aa: CASSPGVSRYEQYF
d_call: .
j_call: TRBJ2-7
clone_size: .
v_call: TRBV18

cdr3_nt: TGTGCCAGCAGGAGGGCAGCGGGGGAGACAGATACGCAGTATTTT
cdr3_aa: CASRRAAGETDTQYF
d_call: TRBD2
j_call: TRBJ2-3
clone_size: few
v_call: TRBV6-1

cdr3_nt: TGTGCCACCAGCATGCGGGGGTCACCAGGGGCCCAGTACTTC
cdr3_aa: CATSMRGSPGAQYF
d_call: .
j_call: TRBJ2-5
clone_size: .
v_call: TRBV15

cdr3_nt: TGCGCCAGCAGCCTTAATTCAGGGGGAGTCAACACCGGGGAGCTGTTTTTT
cdr3_aa: CASSLNSGGVNTGELFF
d_call: TRBD1
j_call: TRBJ2-2
clone_size: .
v_call: TRBV5-1

cdr3_nt: TGCGCCAGCAGGGTCTGGCCCCAGGGGAGGTGGGAGACCCAGTACTTC
cdr3_aa: CASRVWPQGRWETQYF
d_call: .
j_call: TRBJ2-5
clone_size: .
v_call: TRBV10-1

cdr3_nt: TGTGCCAGCAGCGTGGCGAAGACAGGGGCGTCCTATGGCTACACCTTC
cdr3_aa: CASSVAKTGASYGYTF
d_call: TRBD1
j_call: TRBJ1-2
clone_size: once
v_call: TRBV9

cdr3_nt: TGTGCCAGCAGCGACTTTGACTCTGGGGCCAACGTCCTGACTTTC
cdr3_aa: CASSDFDSGANVLTF
d_call: .
j_call: TRBJ2-6
clone_size: .
v_call: TRBV6-1

cdr3_nt: TGTGCCAGCAGTTCACGACAGAAAGAGACCCAGTACTTC
cdr3_aa: CASSSRQKETQYF
d_call: .
j_call: TRBJ2-5
clone_size: .
v_call: TRBV25-1

cdr3_nt: TGTGCCAGCAGCGTAGTTGGGACAGGGCTTTCTGGGGCCAACGTCCTGACTTTC
cdr3_aa: CASSVVGTGLSGANVLTF
d_call: TRBD1
j_call: TRBJ2-6
clone_size: .
v_call: TRBV9

cdr3_nt: TGCGCCAGCAGCTTACGGGAAGCAACTAATGAAAAACTGTTTTTT
cdr3_aa: CASSLREATNEKLFF
d_call: .
j_call: TRBJ1-4
clone_size: once
v_call: TRBV5-1

cdr3_nt: TGCGCCAGCAGCCAAGATACGGGGCGGGGAAGCTCTGGAAACACCATATATTTT
cdr3_aa: CASSQDTGRGSSGNTIYF
d_call: .
j_call: TRBJ1-3
clone_size: .
v_call: TRBV4-1

cdr3_nt: TGTGCCAGCAGCCCCCAGGGTCCGAATTCACCCCTCCACTTT
cdr3_aa: CASSPQGPNSPLHF
d_call: .
j_call: TRBJ1-6
clone_size: .
v_call: TRBV11-2

cdr3_nt: TGCAGCGTTGCCGGACAGGCGGGTGGCTACACCTTC
cdr3_aa: CSVAGQAGGYTF
d_call: TRBD1
j_call: TRBJ1-2
clone_size: .
v_call: TRBV29-1

cdr3_nt: TGTGCCAGCAGTGATTTAGGGCTAGGTGAAAAACTGTTTTTT
cdr3_aa: CASSDLGLGEKLFF
d_call: .
j_call: TRBJ1-4
clone_size: .
v_call: TRBV2

cdr3_nt: TGTGCCAGCAGCCCATATATTCGGACAGGGATTAACTATGGCTACACCTTC
cdr3_aa: CASSPYIRTGINYGYTF
d_call: TRBD1
j_call: TRBJ1-2
clone_size: .
v_call: TRBV4-2

cdr3_nt: TGTGCCAGCTCACCCCTAGGACTGGAAGAGACCCAGTACTTC
cdr3_aa: CASSPLGLEETQYF
d_call: .
j_call: TRBJ2-5
clone_size: .
v_call: TRBV18

cdr3_nt: TGTGCCAGCAGCTTAACGGGGACAGCTAACACTGAAGCTTTCTTT
cdr3_aa: CASSLTGTANTEAFF
d_call: TRBD1
j_call: TRBJ1-1
clone_size: .
v_call: TRBV7-3

cdr3_nt: TGTGCCAGCAGCCCTAGACAGGGTTGGACCGGGGAGCTGTTTTTT
cdr3_aa: CASSPRQGWTGELFF
d_call: TRBD1
j_call: TRBJ2-2
clone_size: .
v_call: TRBV28

cdr3_nt: TGTGCCACCCGGGACAGGGGAACAGATACGCAGTATTTT
cdr3_aa: CATRDRGTDTQYF
d_call: TRBD1
j_call: TRBJ2-3
clone_size: few
v_call: TRBV19

cdr3_nt: TGTGCCAGCAGCCCTGACAGGGTGGTGTACGAGCAGTACTTC
cdr3_aa: CASSPDRVVYEQYF
d_call: TRBD1
j_call: TRBJ2-7
clone_size: .
v_call: TRBV7-2

cdr3_nt: TGTGCCAGCAGTTACCAGACAGGGACCTATGGCTACACCTTC
cdr3_aa: CASSYQTGTYGYTF
d_call: TRBD1
j_call: TRBJ1-2
clone_size: .
v_call: TRBV6-5

cdr3_nt: TGCGCCAGCAGCTTGGTTAACCTTCTCCAAGAGACCCAGTACTTC
cdr3_aa: CASSLVNLLQETQYF
d_call: .
j_call: TRBJ2-5
clone_size: once
v_call: TRBV5-1

cdr3_nt: TGTGCCAGCAGCTTTACAGGGGGCACAGATACGCAGTATTTT
cdr3_aa: CASSFTGGTDTQYF
d_call: TRBD1
j_call: TRBJ2-3
clone_size: .
v_call: TRBV7-8

cdr3_nt: TGTGCCAGCAGCTTTCCCAATGAAAAACTGTTTTTT
cdr3_aa: CASSFPNEKLFF
d_call: .
j_call: TRBJ1-4
clone_size: .
v_call: TRBV7-8

cdr3_nt: TGTGCCAGCAGCTTAGCTAAGACTGGGGGGGGCACAGATACGCAGTATTTT
cdr3_aa: CASSLAKTGGGTDTQYF
d_call: TRBD2
j_call: TRBJ2-3
clone_size: .
v_call: TRBV7-9

cdr3_nt: TGTGCCAGCTCACCAGATCCAGGGGGCAAAGAGACCCAGTACTTC
cdr3_aa: CASSPDPGGKETQYF
d_call: TRBD1
j_call: TRBJ2-5
clone_size: once
v_call: TRBV18

cdr3_nt: TGTGCCATCAGTGACTCCGGGACAGGGACTGAAGCTTTCTTT
cdr3_aa: CAISDSGTGTEAFF
d_call: TRBD1
j_call: TRBJ1-1
clone_size: .
v_call: TRBV10-3

cdr3_nt: TGTGCCAGCAGCCCAGGGGGCTACAATGAGCAGTTCTTC
cdr3_aa: CASSPGGYNEQFF
d_call: TRBD1
j_call: TRBJ2-1
clone_size: .
v_call: TRBV28

cdr3_nt: TGTGCCAGTAGTACAAGAGCGGGGGGGCCCAAAGATACGCAGTATTTT
cdr3_aa: CASSTRAGGPKDTQYF
d_call: TRBD2
j_call: TRBJ2-3
clone_size: .
v_call: TRBV19

cdr3_nt: TGTGCCAGCAGCCCCTATGAGCGGGAGACCTACGAGCAGTACTTC
cdr3_aa: CASSPYERETYEQYF
d_call: TRBD2
j_call: TRBJ2-7
clone_size: .
v_call: TRBV7-8

cdr3_nt: TGTGCCAGTAGTATAGTAGCCCGTGGTGGCTATGGCTACACCTTC
cdr3_aa: CASSIVARGGYGYTF
d_call: .
j_call: TRBJ1-2
clone_size: .
v_call: TRBV19

cdr3_nt: TGTGCCAGTAGTATCAACCGGGACAGCAACTATGGCTACACCTTC
cdr3_aa: CASSINRDSNYGYTF
d_call: TRBD1
j_call: TRBJ1-2
clone_size: once
v_call: TRBV19

cdr3_nt: TGTGCCATCAGAGGGGAGAACACCGGGGAGCTGTTTTTT
cdr3_aa: CAIRGENTGELFF
d_call: .
j_call: TRBJ2-2
clone_size: once
v_call: TRBV10-3

cdr3_nt: TGTGCCAGCAGCCGCGCGGGGGGACTCTACAATGAGCAGTTCTTC
cdr3_aa: CASSRAGGLYNEQFF
d_call: TRBD2
j_call: TRBJ2-1
clone_size: .
v_call: TRBV7-3

cdr3_nt: TGTGCCAGCAGTCGGGGGCAGGGTCCAGAGACCCAGTACTTC
cdr3_aa: CASSRGQGPETQYF
d_call: .
j_call: TRBJ2-5
clone_size: .
v_call: TRBV2

cdr3_nt: TGTGCCAGCAGCTTTGACAGGGGCGGAAACACCATATATTTT
cdr3_aa: CASSFDRGGNTIYF
d_call: TRBD1
j_call: TRBJ1-3
clone_size: .
v_call: TRBV11-2

cdr3_nt: TGCGCCAGCAGCCCTGGGACTAGCGGGGGATTTGGAGATACGCAGTATTTT
cdr3_aa: CASSPGTSGGFGDTQYF
d_call: TRBD2
j_call: TRBJ2-3
clone_size: .
v_call: TRBV4-1

cdr3_nt: TGCGCCAGCAGCTTGTTAGCGGGGGGGCCCACAGATACGCAGTATTTT
cdr3_aa: CASSLLAGGPTDTQYF
d_call: TRBD2
j_call: TRBJ2-3
clone_size: .
v_call: TRBV5-1

cdr3_nt: TGCGCCAGCAGTGACCCTCCGGGACCTGAAGCTTTCTTT
cdr3_aa: CASSDPPGPEAFF
d_call: .
j_call: TRBJ1-1
clone_size: .
v_call: TRBV10-1

cdr3_nt: TGTGCCAGCAGCTTGACTCTTCCGGGAACCGAGCAGTACTTC
cdr3_aa: CASSLTLPGTEQYF
d_call: .
j_call: TRBJ2-7
clone_size: .
v_call: TRBV5-4

cdr3_nt: TGTGCCAGCAGTTACGGGCAGACAAATTCACCCCTCCACTTT
cdr3_aa: CASSYGQTNSPLHF
d_call: .
j_call: TRBJ1-6
clone_size: once
v_call: TRBV6-6

cdr3_nt: TGTGCCAGCAGCCAAGATCTCGGGACCCCATACGAGACCCAGTACTTC
cdr3_aa: CASSQDLGTPYETQYF
d_call: .
j_call: TRBJ2-5
clone_size: few
v_call: TRBV4-2

cdr3_nt: TGTGCCAGCAGCCCCCAGTTAGGGCGGGGGGGCCACAATGAGCAGTTCTTC
cdr3_aa: CASSPQLGRGGHNEQFF
d_call: TRBD2
j_call: TRBJ2-1
clone_size: .
v_call: TRBV5-4

cdr3_nt: TGTGCCAGCAGAAACGACAGGGGGCGCTTCGGCGGCTACACCTTC
cdr3_aa: CASRNDRGRFGGYTF
d_call: TRBD1
j_call: TRBJ1-2
clone_size: .
v_call: TRBV6-4

cdr3_nt: TGTGCCAGCAGTGAAGCGCTTTCAAGGGGGGAGACCCAGTACTTC
cdr3_aa: CASSEALSRGETQYF
d_call: .
j_call: TRBJ2-5
clone_size: .
v_call: TRBV2

cdr3_nt: TGTGCCAGCAGCTCCTCCGGGACAGGGGGCAGTTCACCCCTCCACTTT
cdr3_aa: CASSSSGTGGSSPLHF
d_call: TRBD1
j_call: TRBJ1-6
clone_size: .
v_call: TRBV7-9

cdr3_nt: TGTGCCAGCTCTCAGCAGGCTTCGGGTGGAAACACCATATATTTT
cdr3_aa: CASSQQASGGNTIYF
d_call: .
j_call: TRBJ1-3
clone_size: .
v_call: TRBV18